The T cell receptor beta chain under discussion was sequenced for a study of T cells and Merkel cell carcinoma outcomes (TCRdb year 2020). Background on the whole study: The tumor T-cell repertoire, together with T-cell density, was examined as a predictor of clinical outcome in patients with Merkel cell carcinoma. General conclusions and limits of the study: Clinical outcomes in Merkel cell carcinoma patients were reported to be predicted by T-cell repertoire features combined with T-cell density.

To prepare the library, the immunoSEQ multiplex PCR assay was applied. TCRdb obtained this table from immuneACCESS and retained in-frame rearrangements with V and J assigned. These tables miss some clones; where compared with another copy, unresolved V genes account for less than half of the shortfall, and the remainder is unexplained. The sample table contains about 1,500 clones; only one count was recorded for 86% of them. Jointly, the top ten make up around 15% of the sample. Samples were obtained from patients with Merkel cell carcinoma. Worth noting for this clone: Its cognate antigen has yet to be identified. One base away there is no much larger clone; base qualities are not given.

The CDR3 covers 12 residues, taking in both the cysteine and the phenylalanine. Only the CDR3 portion is preserved as DNA: 36 bases, with reading frame beginning at the first base. The germline V gene (reference sequence) sets CDR1 to SGHAT and CDR2 to FQDESV. Trimming costs V 3 bases and J 5 bases, and their ends lie 8 bases apart. This clonotype originated in a human donor with Merkel cell carcinoma. The V gene is TRBV11-1 and the J gene is TRBJ2-7; the D gene cannot be resolved beyond TRBD1 or TRBD2, each matching 5 bases. The sample consisted of tumor tissue from Merkel cell carcinoma. The CDR3 reads as follows: CASSFGTHEQYF. The DNA sequence reads TGTGCCAGCAGCTTTGGGACCCACGAGCAGTACTTC.